This T cell receptor (beta chain) was profiled in a study of shared clonotypes between healthy human individuals (dated by TCRdb to about 2020). Context from the whole study: A few men and two women, aged 18 to 49 years, made up the cohort. For each donor, CD4 naive and CD4 memory were each given three plates, CD8 naive was given two plates, and CD8 memory was given one plate. To estimate repertoire size and how much clonotype sharing occurs between individuals, the study deeply sequenced the blood TCR repertoires of roughly 5 healthy adults. Libraries were prepared and TCR repertoires were sequenced by different laboratories using diverse techniques, in order to increase sequencing depth and limit assay-specific biases. Per donor, leukapheresis produced somewhere between about 0.94 and 9.5 billion PBMCs.

V is reduced by 0 bases and J by 8 bases, leaving a spacing of 7 bases between them. According to the germline V gene (reference sequence), CDR1 reads PRHDT and CDR2 reads FYEKMQ. The cysteine opens and the phenylalanine closes a CDR3 of 12 amino acids. Only the CDR3 DNA is retained, 36 bases long and in frame from the first base. The donors were healthy, HIV-negative adults who had no recently reported acute infections or vaccinations. All donors were Caucasian adults living in Nashville, Tennessee, USA. Magnetic negative selection was used to enrich CD4+ T cells, after which naive cells were positively selected on CD45RA and the negative fraction became the memory subset. Blood was collected by leukapheresis, and PBMCs were isolated by Ficoll-Histopaque density gradient centrifugation and then cryopreserved in liquid nitrogen vapor phase. Analytical flow cytometry was used to check the purity and quantity of every magnetically sorted T cell population. Genomic DNA was isolated from every sorted fraction and measured by UV absorbance on a Nanodrop 2000c.

In regard to this clone: Its antigen target is currently unknown. Per-base qualities were not stored, and no clone one base away is much larger.

Overall results and qualifications from the work: Based on pairwise subsampling, the degree of clonotype sharing among donors was expected to be affected by sequencing depth. Higher generation probabilities were observed for clonotypes shared by all four sorted-subset donors than for non-shared clonotypes. Across four donors, approximately 4.6% of naive CD4, more than 3% of naive CD8, about 2.3% of memory CD4, and around 0.4% of memory CD8 clonotypes were shared. Naive subsets generally had larger estimated clonotype richness than memory subsets. Because the study included only a small number of donors, the genetic and exposure-history diversity represented was limited. Incomplete sequencing was indicated by rarefaction of sorted-subset datasets, despite the large sequencing depth. Only blood was sampled, and tissue TCR repertoires likely differ from those in blood.

Using the deep immunoSEQ assay, multiplex PCR amplified TCR CDR3 regions from genomic DNA. Extracted genomic DNA from each cell subset was spread evenly across all wells of several immunoSEQ 96-well plates, with each plate serving as a replicate. For sorted subsets, around 200 ng genomic DNA, equal to about 30,000 T cell genomes, was loaded into each replicate PCR. The purified libraries were quantified using a Qubit 3.0 fluorometer, sized with a Bioanalyzer 2100, and then quantified again using the KAPA Library Quantification kit. A separate single-read 150-cycle Illumina NextSeq 550 flow cell was used to sequence each immunoSEQ 96-well plate. As for the authors' bioinformatics: Because the immunoSEQ output held only junctional sequences and lacked quality scores, the filtering could not match the filtering applied to full-length reads. Sequences were annotated with PyIR, a Python wrapper for IgBLAST v1.9, using IMGT germline references to assign V/J genes and CDR3. Reads were filtered out if the reads had weak V/J assignments (E-value above 1e-6), no CDR3, stop codons, out-of-frame junctions, or ambiguous translated residues. V3J clonotypes were defined by identical inferred V gene, J gene, and CDR3 amino acid sequence. Percentage overlap between repertoires was computed as shared unique clonotypes divided by the size of the smaller repertoire. RTK rarefaction, the Chao1 estimator, and Recon v2.1 estimates of unobserved clonotypes were used to assess repertoire richness. Generation probabilities were computed with OLGA for all TCRbeta clonotypes obtained by the gDNA method from several donors. TCRdb took this table from immuneACCESS and kept in-frame rearrangements with V and J called. Such tables lack part of the clones; where checked against another copy, unresolved V genes explain under half of the gap, and the rest is unexplained. The V and J calls and the clone size are those of that table, but D and trimming were determined from the DNA. The sample contains around 1.1 million clones, 60% to 80% of them found a single time. 0.89% of the sample rests with the top ten.

This receptor was obtained from a man aged 18-30 years in good health. Some clones in this sample may be carry-over from other donors' samples. In this chain, TRBV13 is recombined with TRBJ1-2; no D segment can be confidently identified. Sequencing was done on a sample of memory CD4+ T cells from PBMCs. This sample's cell subset or site label indicates: CD45RA-negative fraction. CDR3 region: CASSLGGRGYTF. In nucleotides, the sequence is TGTGCCAGCAGCTTAGGGGGCCGGGGCTACACCTTC.